This TCR beta chain was captured in a study of T cell responses to AZD1222 COVID-19 vaccine. On the study more broadly: Second-dose recipients at about 4 or about 12 weeks were treated as one pooled group.

The table came from immunoSEQ multiplex PCR; TCRdb's copy has only in-frame clones and leaves some out. This table has approximately 140,000 clones, nearly 90% appearing once. The germline V gene has CDR1 MNHNS and CDR2 SASEGT. The CDR3 totals 15 residues. The ends were cut back, 0 bases at V and 8 bases at J, with 16 bases in the middle. This sequence was found in an adult in good health. The V call is TRBV6-1, the J call TRBJ1-2; D is possibly TRBD1 (6 bases). The sequencing used peripheral blood, collected on day 0 of AZD1222 vaccination. The DNA for the CDR3 is TGTGCCAGCAGTGAAGCGGGGGGCGCGTGGGACGGCTACACCTTC. Encoded protein: CASSEAGGAWDGYTF.